The T cell receptor (beta chain) described here comes from a study of technical replicates of blood from a few donors. TCRdb's copy holds only in-frame clones and misses some; the assay was immunoSEQ multiplex PCR. The sample carries over 50,000 clones, around 87% recorded once. Germline V lookup: CDR1 MGHDK, CDR2 SYGVNS. The CDR3 contains 14 residues. J lost 6 bases, V lost 4 bases, and 4 bases had no gene match. This sequence was found in a human donor in good health. Some clones in this sample may be carry-over from other donors' samples. The chain carries TRBV25-1 and TRBJ2-3, with 10 bases aligning to TRBD2. What was sequenced was PBMCs. The CDR3 region has the DNA TGTGCCAGCAGTGTGAGCGGGGGGGCGGATACGCAGTATTTT. Translated, it gives CASSVSGGADTQYF.